This T cell receptor (beta chain) was identified in a study of cytomegalovirus exposure and HLA in healthy donors. Primers included in the PCR were 60 Vbeta and 13 Jbeta primers. Profiling relied on immunoSEQ multiplex PCR, and the TCRdb table lists in-frame clones only, not all of them. The profile covers about 130,000 clones, with roughly four fifths appearing a single time and over 1% taken by the ten largest. Germline-derived CDR1 and CDR2 are MNHNY and SVGAGI (reference sequence). The CDR3 has 11 amino acids. The J segment lost 3 bases and the V segment lost 11 bases, leaving 3 bases of the junction unmatched. Study findings and constraints: A later examination showed that TCR association rates differed by HLA locus, with DRB1 most and HLA-C fewest. A few chains linked to CMV were shown in vitro to be specific for CMV antigens.

This clone turned up a few times. Its target is not known. The TCR comes from a boy aged 10-17 years in good health and CMV-seronegative. Material: PBMCs. The chain carries TRBV6-6 and TRBJ2-7, with 8 bases identical to TRBD2. CDR3 in amino acids: CAVREGYEQYF. The DNA of the CDR3 is TGTGCCGTCCGGGAGGGCTACGAGCAGTACTTC.